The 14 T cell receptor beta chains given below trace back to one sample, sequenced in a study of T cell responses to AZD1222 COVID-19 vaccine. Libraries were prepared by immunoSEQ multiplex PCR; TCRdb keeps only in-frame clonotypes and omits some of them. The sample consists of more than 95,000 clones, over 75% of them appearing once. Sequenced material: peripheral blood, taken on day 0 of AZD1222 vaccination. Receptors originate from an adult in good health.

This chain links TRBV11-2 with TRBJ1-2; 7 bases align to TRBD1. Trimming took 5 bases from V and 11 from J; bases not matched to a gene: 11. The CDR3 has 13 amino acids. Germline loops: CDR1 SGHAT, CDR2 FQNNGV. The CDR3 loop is CASSQGTASFYTF. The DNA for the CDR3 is TGTGCCAGCAGCCAAGGGACAGCCTCATTTTACACCTTC.

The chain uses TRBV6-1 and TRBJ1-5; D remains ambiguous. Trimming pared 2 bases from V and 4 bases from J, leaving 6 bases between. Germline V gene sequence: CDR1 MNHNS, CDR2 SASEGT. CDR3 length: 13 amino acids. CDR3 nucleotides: TGTGCCAGCAGTGAACAGGTGAATCAGCCCCAGCATTTT. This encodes CASSEQVNQPQHF.

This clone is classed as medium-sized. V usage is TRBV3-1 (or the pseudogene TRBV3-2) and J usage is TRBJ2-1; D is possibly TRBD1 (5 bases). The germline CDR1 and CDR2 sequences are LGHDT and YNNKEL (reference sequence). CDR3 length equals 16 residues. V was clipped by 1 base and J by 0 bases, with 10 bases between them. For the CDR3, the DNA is TGTGCCAGCAGCCAAGCAAGGGGCTCCTCCTACAATGAGCAGTTCTTC. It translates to CASSQARGSSYNEQFF.

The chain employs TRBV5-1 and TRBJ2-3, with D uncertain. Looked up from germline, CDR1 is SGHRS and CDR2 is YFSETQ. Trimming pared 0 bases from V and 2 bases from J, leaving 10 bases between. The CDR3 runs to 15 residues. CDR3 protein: CASSLDRVVTDTQYF. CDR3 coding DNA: TGCGCCAGCAGCTTGGATCGTGTAGTCACAGATACGCAGTATTTT.

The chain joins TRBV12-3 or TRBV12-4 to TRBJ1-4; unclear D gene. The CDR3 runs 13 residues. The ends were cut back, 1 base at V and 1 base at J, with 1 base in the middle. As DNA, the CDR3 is TGTGCCAGCAGTTTAGAAACTAATGAAAAACTGTTTTTT. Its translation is CASSLETNEKLFF.

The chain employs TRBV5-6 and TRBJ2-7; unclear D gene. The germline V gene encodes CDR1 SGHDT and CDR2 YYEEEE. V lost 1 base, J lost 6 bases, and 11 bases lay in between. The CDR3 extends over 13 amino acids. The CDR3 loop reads CASSLRNWGEQYF. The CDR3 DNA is TGTGCCAGCAGCTTGAGAAATTGGGGCGAGCAGTACTTC.

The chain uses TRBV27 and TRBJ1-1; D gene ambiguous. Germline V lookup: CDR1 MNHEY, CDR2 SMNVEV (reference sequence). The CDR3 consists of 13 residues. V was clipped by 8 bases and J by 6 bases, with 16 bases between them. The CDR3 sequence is CASSNGILPEAFF. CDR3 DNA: TGTGCCAGCTCAAATGGGATTCTCCCTGAAGCTTTCTTT.

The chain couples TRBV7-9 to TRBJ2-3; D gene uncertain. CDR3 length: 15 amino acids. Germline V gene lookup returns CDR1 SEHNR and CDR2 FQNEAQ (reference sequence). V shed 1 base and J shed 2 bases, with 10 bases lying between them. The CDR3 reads CASSLVDTYTDTQYF. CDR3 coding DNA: TGTGCCAGCAGCTTAGTGGATACTTACACAGATACGCAGTATTTT.

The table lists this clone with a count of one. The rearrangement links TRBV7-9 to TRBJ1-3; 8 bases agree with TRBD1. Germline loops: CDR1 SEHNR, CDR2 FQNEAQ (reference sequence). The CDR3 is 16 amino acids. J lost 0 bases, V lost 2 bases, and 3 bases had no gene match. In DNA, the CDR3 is TGTGCCAGCAGCTTATCAGGGGGCTCCTCTGGAAACACCATATATTTT. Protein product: CASSLSGGSSGNTIYF.

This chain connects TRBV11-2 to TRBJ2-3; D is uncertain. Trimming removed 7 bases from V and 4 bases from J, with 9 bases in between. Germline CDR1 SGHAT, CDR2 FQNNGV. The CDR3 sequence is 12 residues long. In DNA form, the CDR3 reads TGTGCCAGCAAGTCTAGTCCAGATACGCAGTATTTT. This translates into CASKSSPDTQYF.

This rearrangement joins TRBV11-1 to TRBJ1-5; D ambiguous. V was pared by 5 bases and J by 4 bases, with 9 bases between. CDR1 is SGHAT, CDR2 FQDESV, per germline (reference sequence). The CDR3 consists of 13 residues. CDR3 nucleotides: TGTGCCAGCAGCCCGGACGAAAATCAGCCCCAGCATTTT. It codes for CASSPDENQPQHF. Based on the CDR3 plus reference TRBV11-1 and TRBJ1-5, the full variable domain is EAEVAQSPRYKITEKSQAVAFWCDPISGHATLYWYRQILGQGPELLVQFQDESVVDDSQLPKDRFSAERLKGVDSTLKIQPAELGDSAMYLCASSPDENQPQHFGDGTRLSIL.

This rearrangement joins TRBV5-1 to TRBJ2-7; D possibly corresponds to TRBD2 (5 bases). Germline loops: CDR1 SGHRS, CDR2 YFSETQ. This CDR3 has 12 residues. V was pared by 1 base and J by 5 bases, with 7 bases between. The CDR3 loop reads CASSLSGNEQYF. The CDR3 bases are TGCGCCAGCAGCTTGTCGGGAAACGAGCAGTACTTC.

The CDR3 is CASSQVDGALEQFF. CDR3 in DNA: TGCGCCAGCAGCCAAGTAGACGGGGCGCTTGAGCAGTTCTTC. The chain has TRBV4-1 and TRBJ2-1, with D tentatively TRBD1 or TRBD2 (5 bases each). This CDR3 is built from 14 residues. V was trimmed by 1 base and J by 9 bases, leaving 13 bases between them. The V gene's germline CDR1 is MGHRA and CDR2 YSYEKL.

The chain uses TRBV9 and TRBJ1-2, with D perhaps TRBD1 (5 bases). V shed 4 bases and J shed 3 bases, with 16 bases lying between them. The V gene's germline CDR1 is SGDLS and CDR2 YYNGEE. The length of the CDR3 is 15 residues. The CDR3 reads CASSPRDAPYYGYTF. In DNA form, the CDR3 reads TGTGCCAGCAGCCCACGGGACGCTCCCTACTATGGCTACACCTTC.